Shown below are 27 T cell receptor beta chains from a single sample sequenced in a study of cytomegalovirus exposure and HLA in healthy donors. Amplification used 60 Vbeta primers and 13 Jbeta primers. Assay used: immunoSEQ multiplex PCR; TCRdb lists only in-frame clones, some missing. The sample gives around 130,000 clones, 60% to 85% of which show up once; around 2.9% is in the top ten. The sample consisted of PBMCs. These receptors were taken from a man aged 25 to 40 in good health and CMV-seronegative.

J is TRBJ2-3 and V is TRBV9; D might be TRBD2 (6 bases). This CDR3 has 13 residues. V lost 0 bases to trimming and J lost 5 bases, with 7 bases between them. From germline, CDR1 is SGDLS and CDR2 YYNGEE. In nucleotides, the CDR3 is TGTGCCAGCAGCGTAGGGGGGGAAGATACGCAGTATTTT. As protein: CASSVGGEDTQYF. The full variable domain, its missing parts supplied by reference TRBV9 and TRBJ2-3, is DSGVTQTPKHLITATGQRVTLRCSPRSGDLSVYWYQQSLDQGLQFLIQYYNGEERAKGNILERFSAQQFPDLHSELNLSSLELGDSALYFCASSVGGEDTQYFGPGTRLTVL.

This chain uses TRBV4-3 with TRBJ2-1, with D maybe TRBD2 (6 bases). The CDR3 is 16 residues long. V lost 3 bases, J lost 3 bases, and 15 bases lay in between. CDR1 and CDR2 from the germline V gene are LGHNA and YSLEER. CDR3 DNA sequence: TGCGCCAGCAGCCAGCTTGACCGGGACTTCTACAATGAGCAGTTCTTC. Its protein product is CASSQLDRDFYNEQFF.

The chain carries TRBV5-4 and TRBJ2-7, with 8 bases lining up with TRBD1. Looked up from germline, CDR1 is SGHNT and CDR2 is YYREEE (reference sequence). The CDR3 has 14 residues. Trimming took 5 bases from V and 5 from J; bases not matched to a gene: 9. CDR3: CASSFRQGTDEQYF. The CDR3 region has the DNA TGTGCCAGCAGTTTCCGACAGGGGACGGACGAGCAGTACTTC.

This clone was seen only a few times. The rearrangement uses TRBV7-2 and TRBJ2-7; 10 bases are a match to TRBD2. Germline values: CDR1 SGHTA, CDR2 FQGNSA. The CDR3 covers 16 residues. After removal of 1 base from V and 0 bases from J, the junction contained 3 bases not matched to a gene. DNA of the CDR3: TGTGCCAGCAGCTTAGGGTGGACTAGCGGCTCCTACGAGCAGTACTTC. Translated, it gives CASSLGWTSGSYEQYF.

This sequence joins TRBV29-1 and TRBJ2-3; 8 bases agree with TRBD2. This CDR3 comprises 15 residues. The V gene end was trimmed by 6 bases and the J gene end by 4 bases; junction bases not matched to a gene: 12. Per germline, CDR1 SQVTM and CDR2 ANQGSEA. Here the CDR3 DNA reads TGCAGCGTCGAGGGACTAGAGGCAATCGCAGATACGCAGTATTTT. Encoded protein: CSVEGLEAIADTQYF.

The chain has TRBV29-1 and TRBJ2-5; 7 bases are a match to TRBD1. After removal of 8 bases from V and 1 base from J, the junction contained 7 bases not matched to a gene. The CDR3 contains 13 residues. Germline lookup yields CDR1 SQVTM and CDR2 ANQGSEA. The CDR3 region has the DNA TGCAGCATCCAGGGGGTCAGCCAAGAGACCCAGTACTTC. Encoded protein: CSIQGVSQETQYF.

The CDR3 sequence is CASSPGLAGLLTDTQYF. CDR3 in DNA: TGCGCCAGCAGCCCCGGACTAGCGGGGCTCCTGACAGATACGCAGTATTTT. The gene calls are TRBV4-3 and TRBJ2-3; 12 bases fit TRBD2. CDR1 LGHNA and CDR2 YSLEER come from the germline V gene. The CDR3 sequence is 17 residues long. The trim removed 4 bases at V and 3 bases at J, leaving 8 bases unmatched.

The rearrangement links TRBV7-2 to TRBJ2-2; 7 bases are a match to TRBD2. The CDR3 is 16 residues long. V was clipped by 1 base and J by 4 bases; unmatched bases: 6. Germline values: CDR1 SGHTA, CDR2 FQGNSA. In nucleotides, the CDR3 is TGTGCCAGCAGCTTAGTCGGGACTAATCCCACCGGGGAGCTGTTTTTT. The encoded protein is CASSLVGTNPTGELFF.

The CDR3 DNA follows: TGTGCCAGCAGCTTAGCCAGGGCTGGGGCCAACGTCCTGACTTTC. It yields the protein CASSLARAGANVLTF. The V call is TRBV7-2, the J call TRBJ2-6, with a weak D call TRBD1 (5 bases). The CDR3 is made up of 15 amino acids. Trimming shortened V by 0 bases and J by 2 bases, and 5 bases separated the two germline ends. CDR1 and CDR2 from the germline V gene are SGHTA and FQGNSA.

The J gene is TRBJ1-3, the V gene TRBV29-1, with D unresolved. V lost 3 bases, J lost 0 bases, and 6 bases lay in between. The germline gives CDR1 SQVTM, CDR2 ANQGSEA. CDR3 length equals 13 residues. The CDR3 is CSVDSTSGNTIYF. CDR3 nucleotide sequence: TGCAGCGTTGATTCTACCTCTGGAAACACCATATATTTT.

This sequence joins TRBV7-3 and TRBJ2-3; possibly TRBD2 for D (6 bases). Trimming pared 7 bases from V and 1 base from J, leaving 24 bases between. The CDR3 has 18 amino acids. Germline CDR1 reads SGHTA; CDR2 reads FQGTGA. The CDR3 DNA reads as TGTGCCAGCACACCGACCGCTTCTAGCGCGAGTGGCACAGATACGCAGTATTTT. Translated, it gives CASTPTASSASGTDTQYF. Variable domain in full (rest from reference TRBV7-3 and TRBJ2-3): GAGVSQTPSNKVTEKGKYVELRCDPISGHTALYWYRQSLGQGPEFLIYFQGTGAADDSGLPNDRFFAVRPEGSVSTLKIQRTERGDSAVYLCASTPTASSASGTDTQYFGPGTRLTVL.

In this sample, this clone turned up once. The V call is TRBV5-5, the J call TRBJ2-1, with D perhaps TRBD2 (6 bases). CDR1 SGHKS and CDR2 YYEKEE come from the germline V gene (reference sequence). Trimming took 4 bases from V and 0 from J, leaving 11 bases between them. The CDR3 has 15 residues. CDR3: CASSRGSSSYNEQFF. CDR3 bases: TGTGCCAGCAGCCGGGGGAGCAGCTCCTACAATGAGCAGTTCTTC.

The chain links TRBV5-1 to TRBJ2-7; 8 bases line up with TRBD2. The CDR3 runs to 13 residues. Germline CDR1 and CDR2: SGHRS and YFSETQ. With 4 bases clipped from V and 6 bases from J, the junction kept 6 bases outside the gene matches. The CDR3 loop reads CASSPPGLVEQYF. CDR3 DNA: TGCGCCAGCAGCCCGCCGGGACTAGTCGAGCAGTACTTC.

This chain joins TRBV7-9 and TRBJ2-5; 9 nucleotides match TRBD1. Germline V gives CDR1 SEHNR, CDR2 FQNEAQ (reference sequence). CDR3 length equals 14 residues. V lost 3 bases to trimming and J lost 2 bases; unmatched junction nucleotides: 1. The CDR3 bases are TGTGCCAGCAGCTTGACAGGGGGTCAAGAGACCCAGTACTTC. As protein: CASSLTGGQETQYF. Using reference TRBV7-9 and TRBJ2-5 for the parts outside the CDR3, the full variable domain is DTGVSQNPRHKITKRGQNVTFRCDPISEHNRLYWYRQTLGQGPEFLTYFQNEAQLEKSRLLSDRFSAERPKGSFSTLEIQRTEQGDSAMYLCASSLTGGQETQYFGPGTRLLVL.

This clone was seen a few times. V usage is TRBV10-3 and J usage is TRBJ2-1; 11 bases are shared with TRBD1. Germline CDR1 reads ENHRY; CDR2 reads SYGVKD. J lost 10 bases, V lost 10 bases, and 6 bases had no gene match. The CDR3 has 12 residues. The CDR3 DNA follows: TGTGCCACCGGGGACAGGGGGATCGAGCAGTTCTTC. Its translation: CATGDRGIEQFF.

V gene TRBV20-1 combines with J gene TRBJ1-2; no firm D call. Germline CDR1 and CDR2: DFQATT and SNEGSKA (reference sequence). This CDR3 has 11 residues. V was clipped by 8 bases and J by 0 bases, with 7 bases between them. CDR3 sequence (DNA): TGCAGTCAAAGCTCTAACTATGGCTACACCTTC. It codes for CSQSSNYGYTF.

The chain uses TRBV14 and TRBJ1-5; D is unresolved. Between the trimmed V and J ends, which lost 1 base and 7 bases, there was a span of 14 bases. CDR1 and CDR2 (germline): SGHDN, FVKESK. The CDR3 is made up of 15 amino acids. As DNA, the CDR3 is TGTGCCAGCAGCCAAGGGGCAGGTCCGGGGCAGCCCCAGCATTTT. It yields the protein CASSQGAGPGQPQHF.

The sample holds a few counts of this clone. The chain combines TRBV18 with TRBJ1-1, with 9 bases that match TRBD1. The CDR3 runs 14 residues. Germline V CDR1 and CDR2: KGHSH, LQKENI. The V gene end was trimmed by 5 bases and the J gene end by 1 base; junction bases not matched to a gene: 2. Here the CDR3 reads CASSLGQGNTEAFF. The CDR3 DNA follows: TGTGCCAGCTCATTGGGACAGGGGAACACTGAAGCTTTCTTT.

The V gene is TRBV18, the J gene TRBJ2-3; D gene unclear. Germline CDR1 KGHSH, CDR2 LQKENI. V was cut by 2 bases and J by 6 bases, with 3 bases left in between. The CDR3 runs to 11 residues. The CDR3 DNA follows: TGTGCCAGCTCACCAGAGGATACGCAGTATTTT. This sequence encodes CASSPEDTQYF.

The rearrangement uses TRBV5-1 and TRBJ1-1; tentative D call: TRBD1 (5 bases). The CDR3 is 15 amino acids. The germline V and J ends were trimmed by 2 bases and 0 bases, with 11 bases remaining between them. Germline CDR1 and CDR2: SGHRS and YFSETQ. The CDR3 nucleotides read TGCGCCAGCAGCTTAGATAGGGGAATGAACACTGAAGCTTTCTTT. This gives the protein CASSLDRGMNTEAFF. The whole variable domain, remainder taken from reference TRBV5-1 and TRBJ1-1, is KAGVTQTPRYLIKTRGQQVTLSCSPISGHRSVSWYQQTPGQGLQFLFEYFSETQRNKGNFPGRFSGRQFSNSRSEMNVSTLELGDSALYLCASSLDRGMNTEAFFGQGTRLTVV.

This chain uses TRBV30 with TRBJ2-7, with TRBD2 matching 9 bases. Germline V lookup: CDR1 GTSNPN, CDR2 SVGIG (reference sequence). The CDR3 sequence is 14 residues long. Trimming removed 5 bases from V and 3 bases from J; junction bases left unmatched: 8. CDR3 nucleotides: TGTGCCTGGGAGCCGGGACTAGCTATCTACGAGCAGTACTTC. It specifies CAWEPGLAIYEQYF.

This chain connects TRBV19 to TRBJ2-7, with a tentative D call TRBD2 (6 bases). The germline V gene has CDR1 LNHDA and CDR2 SQIVND (reference sequence). This CDR3 is built from 12 residues. Trimming cost V 10 bases and J 3 bases, with 13 bases left between them. This CDR3 reads CATGTSLYEQYF. The CDR3 region has the DNA TGTGCCACTGGGACTTCACTCTACGAGCAGTACTTC.

The chain couples TRBV15 to TRBJ2-1, with TRBD2 matching 13 bases. Unmatched junction bases numbered 8, after V lost 3 bases and J lost 6 bases. The CDR3 length is 17 residues. Per the germline V gene, CDR1 is LNHNV and CDR2 is YYDKDF (reference sequence). CDR3: CATSRVSGLAGVNEQFF. For the CDR3, the DNA is TGTGCCACCAGCAGGGTTAGCGGACTAGCGGGAGTCAATGAGCAGTTCTTC.

The rearrangement links TRBV6-6 to TRBJ1-3; a possible D gene is TRBD1 (6 bases). V was cut by 5 bases and J by 0 bases, with 11 bases left in between. Per the germline V gene, CDR1 is MNHNY and CDR2 is SVGAGI (reference sequence). CDR3 length: 15 amino acids. As DNA, the CDR3 is TGTGCCAGCAGTACCAACAGGGACTCTGGAAACACCATATATTTT. Translated: CASSTNRDSGNTIYF.

This chain links TRBV9 with TRBJ1-1; the D is unclear. The CDR3 sequence is 15 residues long. With 0 bases removed from V and 1 base from J, the gap between germline ends came to 10 bases. The germline CDR1 and CDR2 sequences are SGDLS and YYNGEE. DNA for the CDR3: TGTGCCAGCAGCGTAGCTTCACAGTCGAACACTGAAGCTTTCTTT. It yields the protein CASSVASQSNTEAFF.

This clone was detected a few times. Likely a read error: the CDR3 ends without its conserved phenylalanine or tryptophan. The CDR3 nucleotides read TGCGCCAGCAGCCAAGGGACTAGCGGAGACGCGAACACCGGGGAGCTGTTTGTT. Residues: CASSQGTSGDANTGELFV. The chain has TRBV4-1 and TRBJ2-2; TRBD2 aligns across 10 bases. The CDR3 totals 18 residues. Germline V CDR1 and CDR2: MGHRA, YSYEKL. The J segment lost 0 bases and the V segment lost 1 base, leaving 5 bases of the junction unmatched.

This chain uses TRBV30 with TRBJ1-1; D remains unclear. The V end was cut by 3 bases, the J end by 4 bases, with 9 bases between. CDR3 length: 12 amino acids. CDR1 GTSNPN and CDR2 SVGIG come from the germline V gene (reference sequence). This chain's CDR3 is CAWRWEGTEAFF. The CDR3 DNA follows: TGTGCCTGGAGATGGGAGGGCACTGAAGCTTTCTTT.